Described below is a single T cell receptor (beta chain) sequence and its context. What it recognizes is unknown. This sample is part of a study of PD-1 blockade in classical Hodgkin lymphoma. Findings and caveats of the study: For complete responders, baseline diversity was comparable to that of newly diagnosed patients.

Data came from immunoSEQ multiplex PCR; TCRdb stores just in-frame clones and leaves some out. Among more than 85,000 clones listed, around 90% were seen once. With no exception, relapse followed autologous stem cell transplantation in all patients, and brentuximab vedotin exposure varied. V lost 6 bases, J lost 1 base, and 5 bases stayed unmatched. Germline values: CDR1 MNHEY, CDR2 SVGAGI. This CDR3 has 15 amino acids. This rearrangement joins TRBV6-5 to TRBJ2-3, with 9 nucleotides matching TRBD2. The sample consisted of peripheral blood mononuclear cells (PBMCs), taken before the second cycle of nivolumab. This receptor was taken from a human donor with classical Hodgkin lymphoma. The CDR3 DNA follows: TGTGCCAGCAGAAATATAGCGGGGGGCACAGATACGCAGTATTTT. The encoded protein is CASRNIAGGTDTQYF.